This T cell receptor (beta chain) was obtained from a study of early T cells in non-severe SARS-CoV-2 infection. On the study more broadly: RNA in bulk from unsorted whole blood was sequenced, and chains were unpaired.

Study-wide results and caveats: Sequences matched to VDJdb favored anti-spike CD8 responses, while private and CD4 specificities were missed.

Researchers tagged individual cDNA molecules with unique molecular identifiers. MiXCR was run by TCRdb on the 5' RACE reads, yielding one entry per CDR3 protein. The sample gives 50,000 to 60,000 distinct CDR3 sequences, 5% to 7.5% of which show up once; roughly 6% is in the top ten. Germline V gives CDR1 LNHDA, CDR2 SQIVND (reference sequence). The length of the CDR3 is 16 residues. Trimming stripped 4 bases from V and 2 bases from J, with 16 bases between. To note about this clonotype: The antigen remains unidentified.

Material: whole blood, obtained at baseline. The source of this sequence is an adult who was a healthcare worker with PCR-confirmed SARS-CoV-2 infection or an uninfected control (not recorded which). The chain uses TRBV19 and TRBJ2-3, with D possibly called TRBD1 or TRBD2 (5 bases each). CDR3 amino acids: CASSTPEGWATDTQYF. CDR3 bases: TGTGCCAGTAGTACACCAGAGGGGTGGGCCACAGATACGCAGTATTTT.